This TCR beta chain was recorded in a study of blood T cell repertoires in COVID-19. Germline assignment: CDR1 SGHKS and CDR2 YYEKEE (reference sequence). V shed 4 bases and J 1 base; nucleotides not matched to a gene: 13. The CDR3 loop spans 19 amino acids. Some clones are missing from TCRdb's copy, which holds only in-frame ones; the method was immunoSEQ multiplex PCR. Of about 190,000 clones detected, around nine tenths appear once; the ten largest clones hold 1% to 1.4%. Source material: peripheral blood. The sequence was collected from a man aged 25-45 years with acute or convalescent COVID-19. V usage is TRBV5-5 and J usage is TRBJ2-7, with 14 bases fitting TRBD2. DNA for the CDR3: TGTGCCAGCAGCCGCCCCGGGACTAGCGGGAGTTTGCGGTCCTACGAGCAGTACTTC. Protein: CASSRPGTSGSLRSYEQYF.